This T cell receptor beta chain was found in a study of cytomegalovirus exposure and HLA in healthy donors. The PCR used 60 Vbeta and 13 Jbeta primers. Here immunoSEQ multiplex PCR was the method, and the copy in TCRdb shows in-frame clones only, minus some. The sample gives 210,000 or so clones, 85% of which show up once; roughly 0.24% is in the top ten. Study-level findings and limits: Per a later analysis, 15,000 to 20,000 TCR beta sequences showed association with HLA alleles at 0.05 false discovery rate.

Remarks on this clone: What it binds is unknown.

With 11 bases clipped from V and 0 bases from J, the junction kept 7 bases outside the gene matches. CDR3 length: 13 amino acids. Germline assignment: CDR1 ENHRY and CDR2 SYGVKD. The chain uses TRBV10-3 and TRBJ2-7; 7 bases fit TRBD1. The receptor was derived from a girl under 10 years old in good health and CMV-seronegative. The sample consisted of PBMCs. CDR3 amino acids: CASGQAVSYEQYF. The CDR3 DNA sequence: TGTGCCTCCGGACAGGCGGTCTCCTACGAGCAGTACTTC.